This TCR beta chain was sequenced in a study of blood T cells in healthy people across ages. The second PCR ran roughly 6 to 11 cycles with a sample-barcoded 5' primer and J-beta primers. One entry per CDR3 protein, called by TCRdb with MiXCR from the 5' RACE reads. Found here are 800,000 or so distinct CDR3 sequences, approximately 25% of them singletons; the top ten hold more than 3%. CDR3 length equals 16 residues. V dropped 5 bases and J dropped 0; count of bases not matched to a gene: 4. Germline V gene sequence: CDR1 MDHEN, CDR2 SYDVKM. These same data were also listed under a study on T cells of mothers and their children.

The sample consisted of blood. The rearrangement links TRBV28 to TRBJ2-5; TRBD2 agrees at 12 bases. This sequence originates from a boy between 10 and 17 years old in good health. CDR3 loop: CASSRRLAGDQETQYF. CDR3 sequence (DNA): TGTGCCAGCAGTCGGAGACTAGCGGGGGACCAAGAGACCCAGTACTTC.